This TCR beta chain is from a study of OX40 agonist ivuxolimab in advanced cancers. The protocol was immunoSEQ multiplex PCR, while the TCRdb copy is restricted to in-frame clones and leaves out a portion. The sample carries over 10,000 clones, around 74% recorded once. The CDR3 covers 15 residues. Deletions cut 3 bases from V and 0 bases from J, with 9 bases between. CDR1 is PRHDT, CDR2 FYEKMQ, per germline (reference sequence). The J gene is TRBJ1-3, the V gene TRBV13, with a possible D match to TRBD1 (6 bases). Specimen: CD4+ or CD8+ T cells sorted from blood, collected in a trial of the OX40 agonist ivuxolimab. This TCR was sampled from an adult with an advanced solid tumor such as melanoma, head and neck, liver or kidney cancer. CDR3: CASSFSGASGNTIYF. In nucleotides, the CDR3 is TGTGCCAGCAGCTTCTCAGGGGCCTCTGGAAACACCATATATTTT.